Shown below are 18 T cell receptor beta chains from a single sample sequenced in a study of blood T cell repertoires in COVID-19. The assay was immunoSEQ multiplex PCR, and TCRdb's table has in-frame clones only and misses some. The sample has roughly 360,000 clones; approximately 88% are singletons. The sequenced material came from PBMCs or T cells enriched from blood (not recorded which). The receptor source for this set is a woman aged 25 to 39 with acute COVID-19.

The CDR3 loop is CSASQEDANTEAFF. In nucleotides, the CDR3 is TGCAGTGCTAGTCAGGAGGACGCGAACACTGAAGCTTTCTTT. The chain recombines TRBV20-1 with TRBJ1-1; no clear D. There are 14 residues in the CDR3. Looked up from germline, CDR1 is DFQATT and CDR2 is SNEGSKA (reference sequence). Trimming left V 3 bases short and J 1 base short, with 12 bases between.

The chain combines TRBV5-1 with TRBJ2-3, with 7 bases lining up with TRBD2. Germline V lookup: CDR1 SGHRS, CDR2 YFSETQ. The CDR3 sequence is 16 residues long. V lost 0 bases, J lost 0 bases, and 4 bases stayed unmatched. The CDR3 reads CASSLGVSGSTDTQYF. DNA of the CDR3: TGCGCCAGCAGCTTGGGTGTTAGCGGGAGCACAGATACGCAGTATTTT.

This clone occurred once. The rearrangement uses TRBV5-1 and TRBJ2-3; 8 bases agree with TRBD2. J gave up 5 bases and V 5 bases, and 10 bases lay outside the gene matches. There are 15 residues in the CDR3. The germline gives CDR1 SGHRS, CDR2 YFSETQ. The CDR3 reads CASRPRGGEGDTQYF. Here the CDR3 DNA reads TGCGCCAGCAGACCACGGGGGGGCGAGGGAGATACGCAGTATTTT.

The chain links TRBV9 to TRBJ1-2, with D possibly matching TRBD1 (5 bases). The CDR3 runs to 15 residues. CDR1 is SGDLS, CDR2 YYNGEE, per germline. Between the trimmed V and J ends, which lost 6 bases and 4 bases, there was a span of 19 bases. The CDR3 nucleotides read TGTGCCAGCACTGGCAGGGTCCCGGTCCGCTATGGCTACACCTTC. Translation gives CASTGRVPVRYGYTF.

This chain uses TRBV18 with TRBJ2-7; 7 positions match TRBD1. The CDR3 extends over 13 amino acids. The V gene end was trimmed by 4 bases and the J gene end by 9 bases; junction bases not matched to a gene: 9. CDR1 KGHSH and CDR2 LQKENI come from the germline V gene. The DNA for the CDR3 is TGTGCCAGCTCACAAGGGACAGCTTCGGGGCAGTACTTC. This translates into CASSQGTASGQYF.

The gene calls are TRBV10-3 and TRBJ1-1; 11 bases align to TRBD1. This CDR3 has 18 residues. J lost 5 bases, V lost 0 bases, and 11 bases had no gene match. CDR1 and CDR2 (germline): ENHRY, SYGVKD. The CDR3 DNA is TGTGCCATCAGTGAGTCTCGGGCCGGGACAGGGGGAGGTACTGAAGCTTTCTTT. As protein: CAISESRAGTGGGTEAFF.

V gene TRBV12-3 or TRBV12-4 combines with J gene TRBJ2-7; TRBD2 is a possible D gene (5 bases). Trimming removed 3 bases at V and 4 bases at J, with 10 bases between. The CDR3 loop spans 13 amino acids. CDR3 in DNA: TGTGCCAGCAGTTTCGGACTCCGGTACGAGCAGTACTTC. As protein: CASSFGLRYEQYF.

This clone was seen only a few times. V gene TRBV6-6 combines with J gene TRBJ2-1; 7 nucleotides align to TRBD2. V was pared by 6 bases and J by 6 bases, with 8 bases of the junction left unmatched. CDR1 and CDR2 (germline): MNHNY, SVGAGI (reference sequence). The CDR3 consists of 14 residues. The CDR3 spells CASRLVTSLNEQFF. CDR3 sequence (DNA): TGTGCCAGCAGACTCGTGACTAGCCTCAATGAGCAGTTCTTC.

This clone was picked up one time. Relative to the germline gene, one junction end is altered; a read error may explain this. V gene TRBV2 combines with J gene TRBJ2-7; 9 bases are a match to TRBD1. The CDR3 consists of 11 residues. Germline V lookup: CDR1 SNHLY, CDR2 FYNNEI. The CDR3 DNA follows: TGTGCCAGCAGCCTCCTAGGGACAGGGCTCTTC. This encodes CASSLLGTGLF.

V is TRBV7-9 and J is TRBJ2-3; 12 bases are a match to TRBD2. The ends lost 4 bases at V and 3 bases at J; junction bases unmatched: 2. Germline-derived CDR1 and CDR2 are SEHNR and FQNEAQ (reference sequence). There are 15 residues in the CDR3. CDR3 nucleotides: TGTGCCAGCAGCTCTAGCGGGGGGGCGACAGATACGCAGTATTTT. Protein: CASSSSGGATDTQYF.

The chain combines TRBV13 with TRBJ2-1; perhaps TRBD2 as D (5 bases). Between the trimmed V and J ends, which lost 7 bases and 2 bases, there was a span of 18 bases. CDR1 and CDR2 from the germline V gene are PRHDT and FYEKMQ (reference sequence). This CDR3 has 16 residues. The CDR3 is CASTLRPGYTYNEQFF. CDR3 bases: TGTGCCAGCACTCTCCGCCCGGGGTACACCTACAATGAGCAGTTCTTC.

The chain joins TRBV25-1 to TRBJ1-2; D remains ambiguous. This CDR3 is built from 16 residues. CDR1 MGHDK and CDR2 SYGVNS come from the germline V gene. Trimming took 1 base from V and 0 from J, leaving 12 bases between them. The CDR3 bases are TGTGCCAGCAGTGAATCTGGGATGGGAGCTAACTATGGCTACACCTTC. Its protein is CASSESGMGANYGYTF.

V usage is TRBV18 and J usage is TRBJ2-2, with a possible D match to TRBD1 (6 bases). The CDR3 has 15 residues. CDR1 and CDR2 (germline): KGHSH, LQKENI. The V and J ends lost 3 bases and 3 bases respectively, with 11 bases between them. As DNA, the CDR3 is TGTGCCAGCTCACCGGTCAGGGGCGACACCGGGGAGCTGTTTTTT. Translating gives CASSPVRGDTGELFF.

This sequence joins TRBV10-1 and TRBJ1-5, with 7 bases identical to TRBD1. J lost 7 bases, V lost 5 bases, and 8 bases had no gene match. Germline assignment: CDR1 WNHNN and CDR2 SYGVQD (reference sequence). This CDR3 is 14 amino acids long. DNA of the CDR3: TGCGCCAGCAGTCCTCAGGGGGTCCGACAGCCCCAGCATTTT. This encodes CASSPQGVRQPQHF.

The chain has TRBV15 and TRBJ1-4; D call uncertain. Trimming took 9 bases from V and 2 from J, leaving 16 bases between them. This CDR3 region has 15 residues. The germline V gene encodes CDR1 LNHNV and CDR2 YYDKDF (reference sequence). CDR3 amino acids: CATGRTGRTNEKLFF. The CDR3 DNA is TGTGCCACGGGCCGGACGGGGAGGACTAATGAAAAACTGTTTTTT.

The chain recombines TRBV30 with TRBJ1-3, with D hard to call. Germline V CDR1 and CDR2: GTSNPN, SVGIG (reference sequence). Between the trimmed V and J ends, which lost 3 bases and 2 bases, there was a span of 20 bases. The CDR3 has 17 residues. The CDR3 region has the DNA TGTGCCTGGAGGGCAGGTCTGACTAATTTTCCTGGAAACACCATATATTTT. Translated, it gives CAWRAGLTNFPGNTIYF. The complete variable domain, with remaining parts taken from reference TRBV30 and TRBJ1-3, reads SQTIHQWPATLVQPVGSPLSLECTVEGTSNPNLYWYRQAAGRGLQLLFYSVGIGQISSEVPQNLSASRPQDRQFILSSKKLLLSDSGFYLCAWRAGLTNFPGNTIYFGEGSWLTVV.

The CDR3 here is CASRHTDRENSPLHF. The CDR3 nucleotides read TGCGCCAGCAGGCATACTGACAGGGAAAATTCACCCCTCCACTTT. This sequence joins TRBV5-1 and TRBJ1-6, with 7 bases matching TRBD1. Germline trimming cut 5 bases from V and 7 bases from J; bases unmatched to any gene: 9. The CDR3 is 15 amino acids. Looked up from germline, CDR1 is SGHRS and CDR2 is YFSETQ. The full variable domain, rest sourced from reference TRBV5-1 and TRBJ1-6, is KAGVTQTPRYLIKTRGQQVTLSCSPISGHRSVSWYQQTPGQGLQFLFEYFSETQRNKGNFPGRFSGRQFSNSRSEMNVSTLELGDSALYLCASRHTDRENSPLHFGNGTRLTVT.

As DNA, the CDR3 is TGTGCCATCACCAAGGACAGGGGTCCGGACGAGCAGTACTTC. Its translation is CAITKDRGPDEQYF. The genes are TRBV10-3 and TRBJ2-7, with 9 bases identical to TRBD1. From germline, CDR1 is ENHRY and CDR2 SYGVKD. This CDR3 comprises 14 residues. V lost 7 bases to trimming and J lost 5 bases; unmatched junction nucleotides: 9.